This entry concerns a single T cell receptor beta chain. Its specificity is unknown. This entry belongs to a study of chemoradiotherapy in HPV16-positive cancers. Study-level results: Non-HPV-specific T cells did not expand in tumors during treatment, whereas candidate HPV-specific clones and E7-related motifs did. In HPV16-positive patients, HPV-responsive T-cell expansion tracked better recurrence-free survival.

The assay was immunoSEQ multiplex PCR, and TCRdb's table has in-frame clones only and misses some. The data show about 5,300 clones, about 67% seen once. The germline V gene encodes CDR1 SGHTA and CDR2 FQGNSA. V lost 1 base and J lost 6, with 19 bases in between. This CDR3 comprises 16 residues. The sample consisted of tumor tissue, taken from a patient who underwent chemoradiotherapy. V gene TRBV7-2 combines with J gene TRBJ2-7; a weak D match, TRBD2 (7 bases). The TCR was taken from a human donor with HPV-associated anogenital cancer. The CDR3 region is CASSLVLRGGGGEQYF. In DNA form, the CDR3 reads TGTGCCAGCAGCTTAGTTCTCAGGGGAGGGGGGGGCGAGCAGTACTTC.